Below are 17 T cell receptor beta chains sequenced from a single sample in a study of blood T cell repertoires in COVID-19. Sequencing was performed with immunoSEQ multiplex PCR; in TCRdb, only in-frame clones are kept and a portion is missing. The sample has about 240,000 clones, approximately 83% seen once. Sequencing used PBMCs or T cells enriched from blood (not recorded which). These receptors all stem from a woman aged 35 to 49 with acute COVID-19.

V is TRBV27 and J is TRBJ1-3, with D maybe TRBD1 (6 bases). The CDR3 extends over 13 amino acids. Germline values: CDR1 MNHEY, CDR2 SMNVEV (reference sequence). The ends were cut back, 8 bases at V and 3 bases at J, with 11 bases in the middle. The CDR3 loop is CASSRGSGNTIYF. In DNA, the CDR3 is TGTGCCAGCTCGAGGGGGAGTGGAAACACCATATATTTT.

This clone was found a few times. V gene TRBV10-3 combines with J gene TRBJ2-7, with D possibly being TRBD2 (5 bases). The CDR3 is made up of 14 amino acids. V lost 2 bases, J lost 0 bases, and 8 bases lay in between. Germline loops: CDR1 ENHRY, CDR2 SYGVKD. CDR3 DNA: TGTGCCATCAGTGAGGAGGGTATCTCCTACGAGCAGTACTTC. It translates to CAISEEGISYEQYF.

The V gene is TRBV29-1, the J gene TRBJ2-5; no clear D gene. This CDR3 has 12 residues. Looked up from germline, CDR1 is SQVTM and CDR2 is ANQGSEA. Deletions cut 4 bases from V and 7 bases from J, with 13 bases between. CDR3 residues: CSVVMVVRTQYF. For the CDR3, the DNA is TGCAGCGTTGTTATGGTGGTGCGGACCCAGTACTTC.

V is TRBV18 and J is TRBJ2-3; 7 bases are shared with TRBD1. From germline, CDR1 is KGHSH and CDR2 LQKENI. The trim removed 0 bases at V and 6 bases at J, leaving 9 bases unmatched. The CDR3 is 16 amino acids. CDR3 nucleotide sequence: TGTGCCAGCTCACCACCTACAGGGGCCTGGGCGGATACGCAGTATTTT. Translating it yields CASSPPTGAWADTQYF. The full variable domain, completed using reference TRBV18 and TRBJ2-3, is NAGVMQNPRHLVRRRGQEARLRCSPMKGHSHVYWYRQLPEEGLKFMVYLQKENIIDESGMPKERFSAEFPKEGPSILRIQQVVRGDSAAYFCASSPPTGAWADTQYFGPGTRLTVL.

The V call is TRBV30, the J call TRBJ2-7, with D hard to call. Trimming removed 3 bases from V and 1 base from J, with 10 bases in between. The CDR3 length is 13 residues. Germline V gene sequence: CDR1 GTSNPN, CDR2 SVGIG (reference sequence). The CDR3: CAWSPPSSYEQYF. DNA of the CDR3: TGTGCCTGGAGCCCTCCCAGTTCCTACGAGCAGTACTTC.

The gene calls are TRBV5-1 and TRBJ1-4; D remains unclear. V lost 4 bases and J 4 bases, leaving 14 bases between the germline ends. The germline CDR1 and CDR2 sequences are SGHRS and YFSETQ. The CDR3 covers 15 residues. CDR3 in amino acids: CASSAGVRLNEKLFF. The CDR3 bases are TGCGCCAGCAGCGCCGGGGTACGGCTTAATGAAAAACTGTTTTTT.

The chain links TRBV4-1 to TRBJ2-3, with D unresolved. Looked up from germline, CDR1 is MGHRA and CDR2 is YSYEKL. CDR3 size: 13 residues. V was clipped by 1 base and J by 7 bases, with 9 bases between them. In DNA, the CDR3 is TGCGCCAGCAGCCAAGGTGGGCCCAATACGCAGTATTTT. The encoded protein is CASSQGGPNTQYF.

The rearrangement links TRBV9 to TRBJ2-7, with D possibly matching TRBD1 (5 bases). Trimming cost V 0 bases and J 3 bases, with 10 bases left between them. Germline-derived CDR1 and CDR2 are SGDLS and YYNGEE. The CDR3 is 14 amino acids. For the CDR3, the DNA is TGTGCCAGCAGCGTAGGTCAGGGATACTACGAGCAGTACTTC. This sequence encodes CASSVGQGYYEQYF.

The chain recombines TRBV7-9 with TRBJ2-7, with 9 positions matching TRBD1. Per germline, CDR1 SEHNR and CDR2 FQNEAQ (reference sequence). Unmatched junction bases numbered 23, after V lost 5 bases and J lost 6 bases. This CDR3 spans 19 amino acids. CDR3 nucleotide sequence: TGTGCCAGCAGCACCAACCTGGGGGGAACAGGGGGCGCCGGGAGCGAGCAGTACTTC. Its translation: CASSTNLGGTGGAGSEQYF.

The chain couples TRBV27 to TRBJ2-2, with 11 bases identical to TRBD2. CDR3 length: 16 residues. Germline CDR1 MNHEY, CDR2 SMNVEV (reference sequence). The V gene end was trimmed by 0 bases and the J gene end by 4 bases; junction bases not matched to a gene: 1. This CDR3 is CASSLSGTSGTGELFF. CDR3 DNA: TGTGCCAGCAGTTTATCGGGGACTAGCGGCACCGGGGAGCTGTTTTTT.

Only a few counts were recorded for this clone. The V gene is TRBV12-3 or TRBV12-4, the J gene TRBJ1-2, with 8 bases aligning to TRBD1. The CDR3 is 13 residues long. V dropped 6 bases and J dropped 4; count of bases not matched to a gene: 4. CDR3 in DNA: TGTGCCAGCAGCCCAGGGGGCCCCTATGGCTACACCTTC. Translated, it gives CASSPGGPYGYTF.

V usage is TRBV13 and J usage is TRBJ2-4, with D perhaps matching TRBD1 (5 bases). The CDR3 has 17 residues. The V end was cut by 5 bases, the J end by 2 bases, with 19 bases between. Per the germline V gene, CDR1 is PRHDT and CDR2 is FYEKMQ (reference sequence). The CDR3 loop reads CASSPSGSGMPKNIQYF. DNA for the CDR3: TGTGCCAGCAGCCCTAGTGGGTCAGGGATGCCCAAAAACATTCAGTACTTC.

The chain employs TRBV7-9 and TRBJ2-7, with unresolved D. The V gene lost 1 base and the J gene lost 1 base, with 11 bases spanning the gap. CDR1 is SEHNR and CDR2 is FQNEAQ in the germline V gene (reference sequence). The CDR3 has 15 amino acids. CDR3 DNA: TGTGCCAGCAGCTTAGAGAGGTCCGAGTCCTACGAGCAGTACTTC. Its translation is CASSLERSESYEQYF.

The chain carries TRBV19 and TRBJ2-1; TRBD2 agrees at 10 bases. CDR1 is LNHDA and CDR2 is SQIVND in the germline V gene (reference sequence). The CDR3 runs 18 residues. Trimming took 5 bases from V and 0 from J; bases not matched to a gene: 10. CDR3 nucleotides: TGTGCCAGTAGTGATCGAGCTAGCGGGAGTGGCTCCTACAATGAGCAGTTCTTC. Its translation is CASSDRASGSGSYNEQFF.

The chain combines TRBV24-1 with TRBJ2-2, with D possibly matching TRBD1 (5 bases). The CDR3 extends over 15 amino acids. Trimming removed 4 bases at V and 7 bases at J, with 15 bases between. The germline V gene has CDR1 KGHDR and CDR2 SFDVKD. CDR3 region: CATSDPTATGGELFF. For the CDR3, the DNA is TGTGCCACCAGTGACCCGACAGCCACTGGCGGGGAGCTGTTTTTT.

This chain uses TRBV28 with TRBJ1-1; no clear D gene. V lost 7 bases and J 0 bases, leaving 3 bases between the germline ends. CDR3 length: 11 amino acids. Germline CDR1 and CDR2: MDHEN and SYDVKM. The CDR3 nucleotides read TGTGCCAGCATCGTGAACACTGAAGCTTTCTTT. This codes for CASIVNTEAFF.

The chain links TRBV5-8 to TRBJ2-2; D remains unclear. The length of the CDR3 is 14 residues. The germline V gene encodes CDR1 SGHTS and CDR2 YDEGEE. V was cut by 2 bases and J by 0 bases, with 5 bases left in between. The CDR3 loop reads CASSLSPNTGELFF. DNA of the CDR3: TGTGCCAGCAGCTTATCTCCGAACACCGGGGAGCTGTTTTTT.